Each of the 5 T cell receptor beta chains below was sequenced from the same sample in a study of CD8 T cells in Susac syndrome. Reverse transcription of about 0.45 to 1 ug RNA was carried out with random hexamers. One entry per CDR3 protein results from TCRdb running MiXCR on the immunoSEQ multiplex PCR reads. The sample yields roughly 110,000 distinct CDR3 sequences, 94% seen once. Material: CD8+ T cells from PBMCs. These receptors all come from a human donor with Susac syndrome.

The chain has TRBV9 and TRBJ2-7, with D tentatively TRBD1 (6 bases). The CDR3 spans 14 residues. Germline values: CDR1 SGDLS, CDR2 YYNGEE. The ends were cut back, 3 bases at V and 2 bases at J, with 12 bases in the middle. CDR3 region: CASSAGVPPYEQYF. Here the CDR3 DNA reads TGTGCCAGCAGCGCAGGGGTTCCCCCCTACGAGCAGTACTTC.

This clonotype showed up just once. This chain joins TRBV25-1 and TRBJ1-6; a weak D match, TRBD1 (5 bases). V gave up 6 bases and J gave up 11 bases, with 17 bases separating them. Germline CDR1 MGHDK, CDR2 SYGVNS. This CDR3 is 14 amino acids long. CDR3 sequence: CASSPGGGVAPLHF. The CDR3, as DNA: TGTGCCAGCAGCCCGGGGGGAGGGGTGGCACCCCTCCACTTT.

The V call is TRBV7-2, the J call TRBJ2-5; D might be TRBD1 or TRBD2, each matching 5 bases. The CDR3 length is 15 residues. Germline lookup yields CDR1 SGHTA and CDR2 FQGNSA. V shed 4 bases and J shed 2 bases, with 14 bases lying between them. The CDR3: CASSSYPGTQETQYF. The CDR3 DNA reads TGTGCCAGCAGCTCCTACCCTGGGACGCAAGAGACCCAGTACTTC.

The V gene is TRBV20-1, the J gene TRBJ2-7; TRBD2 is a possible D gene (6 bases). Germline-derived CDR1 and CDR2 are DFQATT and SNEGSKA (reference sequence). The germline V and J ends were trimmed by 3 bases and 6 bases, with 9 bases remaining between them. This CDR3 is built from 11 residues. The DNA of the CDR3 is TGCAGTGCTAGTTGGGGGGTCGAGCAGTACTTC. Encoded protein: CSASWGVEQYF.

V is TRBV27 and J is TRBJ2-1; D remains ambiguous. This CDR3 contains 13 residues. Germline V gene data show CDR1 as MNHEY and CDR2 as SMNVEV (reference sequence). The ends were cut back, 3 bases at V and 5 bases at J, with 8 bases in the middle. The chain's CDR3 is CASSFGGNNEQFF. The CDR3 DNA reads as TGTGCCAGCAGTTTCGGCGGAAACAATGAGCAGTTCTTC.